Below, one TCR beta chain is given with its context. The CDR3 length is 12 residues. The V end was cut by 5 bases, the J end by 1 base, with 2 bases between. Germline lookup yields CDR1 SGHNT and CDR2 YENEEA. This sample was included in a study of blood T cell repertoires in COVID-19. Study-level information: In each case, the material was cDNA or gDNA derived from T cells, B-cell-depleted T cells, or PBMCs.

Clinical history as reported by participants underpinned cohort assignment. Either two negative PCRs, clearance, or symptom resolution qualified Cohort 3 donors as recovered. Profiled with immunoSEQ multiplex PCR; TCRdb holds only in-frame clones, not every one. Of a few hundred thousand clones detected, 70% to 90% appear once; the ten largest clones hold 1.5% to 2%. The material sequenced was PBMCs or T cells enriched from blood (not recorded which). The J gene is TRBJ2-2, the V gene TRBV11-3; D is unclear. The TCR originated in a woman in her forties or fifties who had recovered from COVID-19. CDR3 loop: CASSQNTGELFF. The CDR3 nucleotides read TGTGCCAGCAGCCAGAACACCGGGGAGCTGTTTTTT. Full variable domain (outside the CDR3, taken from reference TRBV11-3 and TRBJ2-2): EAGVVQSPRYKIIEKKQPVAFWCNPISGHNTLYWYLQNLGQGPELLIRYENEEAVDDSQLPKDRFSAERLKGVDSTLKIQPAELGDSAVYLCASSQNTGELFFGEGSRLTVL.